This T cell receptor beta chain was captured by sequencing in a study of T cell responses to AZD1222 COVID-19 vaccine. CDR3 length equals 15 residues. V was pared by 5 bases and J by 2 bases, with 3 bases of the junction left unmatched. CDR1 and CDR2 (germline): SEHNR, FQNEAQ (reference sequence). Clones were sequenced by immunoSEQ multiplex PCR, and TCRdb holds only the in-frame ones, with some missing. The sample has approximately 170,000 clones; 75% to 95% are singletons. The chain recombines TRBV7-9 with TRBJ2-2; 9 nucleotides match TRBD2. This TCR derives from an adult in good health. The material was peripheral blood, obtained on day 0 of AZD1222 vaccination. In nucleotides, the CDR3 is TGTGCCAGCAGCCGACTAGCGGCCAACACCGGGGAGCTGTTTTTT. It encodes CASSRLAANTGELFF.